The clone carrying this TCR beta chain was seen many times. Its cognate antigen is unknown. A second PCR of about 6 to 11 cycles used a sample-barcoded 5' primer and a J-beta primer mix. Each cDNA molecule received a tag from a template-switch adaptor that had 12 random nucleotides. TCRdb ran MiXCR on the 5' RACE reads and lists one entry per CDR3 protein. The top ten clones hold approximately 17% of a sample with 540,000 or so distinct CDR3 sequences, 25% to 30% of them seen once. Germline CDR1 GTSNPN, CDR2 SVGIG (reference sequence). V was pared by 0 bases and J by 6 bases, with 24 bases between. There are 17 residues in the CDR3. This entry belongs to a study of blood T cells in healthy people across ages. Overall study results and limits: A strong correlation was seen between TCR beta diversity and naive T cell percentage.

The sequence derives from a woman aged 70-85 years in good health. The sample comprised blood. The chain recombines TRBV30 with TRBJ2-7, with a weak D call TRBD1 (5 bases). In nucleotides, the CDR3 is TGTGCCTGGAGTGTACCCGTTCGGGCAGGGCAGATGGGCGAGCAGTACTTC. Protein: CAWSVPVRAGQMGEQYF.